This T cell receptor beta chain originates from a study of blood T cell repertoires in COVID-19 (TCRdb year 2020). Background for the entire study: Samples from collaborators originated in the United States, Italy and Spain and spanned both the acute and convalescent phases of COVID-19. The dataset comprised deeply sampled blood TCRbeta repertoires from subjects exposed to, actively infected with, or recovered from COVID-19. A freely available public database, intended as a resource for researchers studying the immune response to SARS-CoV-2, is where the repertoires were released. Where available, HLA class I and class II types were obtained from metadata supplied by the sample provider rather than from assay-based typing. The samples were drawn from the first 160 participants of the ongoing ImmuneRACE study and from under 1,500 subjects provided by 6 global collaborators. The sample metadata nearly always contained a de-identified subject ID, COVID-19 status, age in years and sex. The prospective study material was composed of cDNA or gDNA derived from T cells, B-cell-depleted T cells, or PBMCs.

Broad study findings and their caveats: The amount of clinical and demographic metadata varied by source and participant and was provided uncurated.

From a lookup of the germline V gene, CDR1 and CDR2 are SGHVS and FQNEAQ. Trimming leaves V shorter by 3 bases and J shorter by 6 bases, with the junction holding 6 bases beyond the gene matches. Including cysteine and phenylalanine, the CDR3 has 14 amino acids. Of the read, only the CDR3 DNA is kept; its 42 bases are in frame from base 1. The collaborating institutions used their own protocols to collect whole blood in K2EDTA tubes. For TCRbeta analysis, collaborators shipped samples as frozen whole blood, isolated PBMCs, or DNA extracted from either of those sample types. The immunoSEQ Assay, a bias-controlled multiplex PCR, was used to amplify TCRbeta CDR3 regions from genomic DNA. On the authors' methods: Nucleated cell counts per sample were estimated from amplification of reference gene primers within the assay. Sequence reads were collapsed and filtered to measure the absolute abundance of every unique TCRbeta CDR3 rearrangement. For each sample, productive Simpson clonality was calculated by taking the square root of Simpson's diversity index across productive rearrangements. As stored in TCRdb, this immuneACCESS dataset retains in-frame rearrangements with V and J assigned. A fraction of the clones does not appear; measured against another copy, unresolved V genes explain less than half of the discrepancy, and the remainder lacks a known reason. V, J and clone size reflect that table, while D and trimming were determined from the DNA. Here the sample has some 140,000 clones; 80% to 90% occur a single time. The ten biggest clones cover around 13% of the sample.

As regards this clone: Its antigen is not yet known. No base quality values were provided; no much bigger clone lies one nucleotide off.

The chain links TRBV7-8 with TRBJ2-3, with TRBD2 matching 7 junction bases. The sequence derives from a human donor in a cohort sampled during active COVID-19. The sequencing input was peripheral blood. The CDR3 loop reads CASSFRGERDTQYF. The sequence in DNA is TGTGCCAGCAGCTTCCGGGGGGAGAGGGATACGCAGTATTTT.